The table lists the clone carrying this T cell receptor (beta chain) with a few counts. Germline loops: CDR1 KGHSH, CDR2 LQKENI. V lost 4 bases, J lost 0 bases, and 15 bases lay in between. The CDR3 extends over 16 amino acids. Clones were read by immunoSEQ multiplex PCR, and TCRdb kept only the in-frame ones, dropping some. The sample holds 100,000 to 150,000 clones, roughly 83% seen once. The time point was: peripheral blood 6 weeks after treatment start. This specimen comes from a study of PD-L1 blockade in urothelial cancer. The TCR was taken from a man aged 45 to 65 with urothelial cancer. The gene calls are TRBV18 and TRBJ1-2, with a weak D call TRBD1 (5 bases). The material was PBMCs, obtained around atezolizumab (anti-PD-L1) treatment. The CDR3 region is CASSLDQGLANYGYTF. The CDR3 coding sequence is TGTGCCAGCTCACTTGATCAGGGTTTAGCTAACTATGGCTACACCTTC.